The 11 T cell receptor beta chains below all came from one sample that was sequenced in a study of blood T cell repertoires in COVID-19. Here immunoSEQ multiplex PCR was the method, and the copy in TCRdb shows in-frame clones only, minus some. The table has roughly 460,000 clones, around nine tenths seen once. The sample taken for sequencing was peripheral blood. The receptors were gathered from a man younger than 35 with COVID-19, enrolled during active disease.

V is TRBV27 and J is TRBJ1-1; the D gene is possibly TRBD1 (5 bases). The CDR3 has 18 amino acids. The germline CDR1 and CDR2 sequences are MNHEY and SMNVEV (reference sequence). Trimming removed 4 bases from V and 0 bases from J, with 21 bases in between. The CDR3 DNA reads as TGTGCCAGCAGTTCGACGTGGGTATCAGGGCGGATGAACACTGAAGCTTTCTTT. It yields the protein CASSSTWVSGRMNTEAFF.

The genes are TRBV6-5 and TRBJ2-7; 7 nucleotides line up with TRBD1. This CDR3 region has 14 residues. Germline loops: CDR1 MNHEY, CDR2 SVGAGI. V was pared by 7 bases and J by 0 bases, with 6 bases of the junction left unmatched. CDR3 DNA sequence: TGTGCCAGCAAGGGGGCGCAGCCCTCCTACGAGCAGTACTTC. Protein product: CASKGAQPSYEQYF.

The chain is built from TRBV27 and TRBJ2-7; TRBD1 agrees at 10 bases. J was trimmed by 2 bases and V by 3 bases; bases with no gene match: 10. The CDR3 sequence is 17 residues long. CDR1 is MNHEY, CDR2 SMNVEV, per germline (reference sequence). CDR3 residues: CASSLMGVGQGAYEQYF. CDR3 nucleotides: TGTGCCAGCAGTTTGATGGGAGTAGGACAGGGGGCCTACGAGCAGTACTTC.

The J gene is TRBJ1-1, the V gene TRBV19, with D perhaps TRBD1 (5 bases). The V gene lost 7 bases and the J gene lost 7 bases, with 13 bases spanning the gap. The CDR3 sequence is 12 residues long. CDR1 is LNHDA, CDR2 SQIVND, per germline (reference sequence). The CDR3 DNA is TGTGCCAGTACCCTAGGACATCATGAAGCTTTCTTT. Encoded protein: CASTLGHHEAFF. Together with reference TRBV19 and TRBJ1-1, the CDR3 gives the full variable domain: DGGITQSPKYLFRKEGQNVTLSCEQNLNHDAMYWYRQDPGQGLRLIYYSQIVNDFQKGDIAEGYSVSREKKESFPLTVTSAQKNPTAFYLCASTLGHHEAFFGQGTRLTVV.

V and J are TRBV27 and TRBJ1-2, with 11 bases identical to TRBD1. Per the germline V gene, CDR1 is MNHEY and CDR2 is SMNVEV (reference sequence). V gave up 5 bases and J gave up 3 bases; unmatched junction bases: 14. The CDR3 runs 18 residues. The CDR3 DNA reads as TGTGCCAGCAGTCATGGGTGGACAGGGGGCTTCACGGACTATGGCTACACCTTC. Translated, it gives CASSHGWTGGFTDYGYTF.

V and J are TRBV15 and TRBJ2-7, with 8 nucleotides matching TRBD2. J lost 1 base, V lost 5 bases, and 7 bases had no gene match. CDR1 and CDR2 (germline): LNHNV, YYDKDF (reference sequence). This CDR3 is built from 15 residues. The CDR3 sequence is CATSQGLVYSYEQYF. The DNA for the CDR3 is TGTGCCACCAGCCAGGGACTAGTGTATTCCTACGAGCAGTACTTC.

The rearrangement uses TRBV3-1 (or the pseudogene TRBV3-2) and TRBJ1-6; 8 bases align to TRBD1. The CDR3 spans 15 residues. Germline CDR1 is LGHDT and CDR2 is YNNKEL (reference sequence). Trimming at V came to 6 bases and at J to 7 bases, leaving 8 bases not matched to a gene. The CDR3, as DNA: TGTGCCAGCAGACAAACTGGACAGGGAAATTCACCCCTCCACTTT. Protein sequence: CASRQTGQGNSPLHF.

This chain links TRBV7-2 with TRBJ1-5, with a weak D call TRBD1 (6 bases). CDR3 size: 15 residues. Trimming removed 6 bases at V and 5 bases at J, with 17 bases between. CDR1 and CDR2 from the germline V gene are SGHTA and FQGNSA. The CDR3 region is CASSQTGTTYQPQHF. Here the CDR3 DNA reads TGTGCCAGCAGTCAAACGGGGACAACATATCAGCCCCAGCATTTT.

The chain joins TRBV9 to TRBJ1-1, with D possibly TRBD1 on 6 matching bases. This CDR3 region has 13 residues. Germline V gene sequence: CDR1 SGDLS, CDR2 YYNGEE. V was shortened by 7 bases and J by 0 bases, with 10 bases between the two germline ends. The CDR3 loop is CASGQIMNTEAFF. CDR3 DNA: TGTGCCAGCGGACAGATTATGAACACTGAAGCTTTCTTT.

To note about this clone: Additional DNA sequences in this sample encode the identical CDR3. The chain uses TRBV5-1 and TRBJ2-2; D not resolved. The germline V and J ends were trimmed by 0 bases and 5 bases, with 5 bases remaining between them. The CDR3 length is 13 residues. From germline, CDR1 is SGHRS and CDR2 YFSETQ. The CDR3 is CASSLERTGELFF. The CDR3 DNA sequence: TGCGCCAGCAGCTTGGAGCGTACCGGGGAGCTGTTTTTT.

The chain carries TRBV2 and TRBJ2-7; D is possibly TRBD2 (6 bases). The CDR3 is made up of 14 amino acids. Trimming took 4 bases from V and 2 from J, leaving 12 bases between them. Germline values: CDR1 SNHLY, CDR2 FYNNEI. The CDR3 coding sequence is TGTGCCAGCAGTGTACAAGCGGGTACCTACGAGCAGTACTTC. It codes for CASSVQAGTYEQYF.